This T cell receptor (beta chain) was sequenced during a study of prognosis after radiotherapy for stage I lung cancer. For the study at large: Enrollment began in early 2018 and ended in 2019; the enrolled patients had stage I non-small cell lung cancer.

Two rounds of multiplex PCR amplified TCR beta CDR3 from genomic DNA. Specific primers for each TRBV and TRBJ gene were what first-round PCR used. Via MiXCR, TCRdb re-called the multiplex PCR reads, giving one row per CDR3 protein. The sample consists of around 29,000 distinct CDR3 sequences, 35% to 55% of them appearing once. Within the sample, this clonotype is medium-sized. J was trimmed by 4 bases and V by 4 bases; bases with no gene match: 6. Germline values: CDR1 SGHRS, CDR2 YFSETQ. The CDR3 is 15 residues long. This sequence was found in a donor at least 50 years old with non-small cell lung cancer. The specimen was PBMCs, collected before or after stereotactic body radiation therapy (not recorded which). The chain combines TRBV5-1 with TRBJ2-2, with 8 bases identical to TRBD1. The CDR3 region has the DNA TGCGCCAGCAGCATAGGGACAGGAGGCACCGGGGAGCTGTTTTTT. Translation gives CASSIGTGGTGELFF.